This T cell receptor (beta chain) was documented in a study of cytomegalovirus exposure and HLA in healthy donors. The PCR was carried out with 60 Vbeta primers and 13 Jbeta primers. Sequenced by immunoSEQ multiplex PCR; TCRdb stores in-frame clones only, minus some. This table holds about 130,000 clones, roughly 70% found once. Worth noting for this clone: Antigen: not known.

Study observations and caveats: Later examination showed HLA-associated TCR beta chains had greater clonal expansion than equally common others.

The origin of this receptor is a man aged 35 to 55 in good health and CMV-seropositive. The sequenced material came from PBMCs.

Written as DNA, the CDR3 is TGTGCCAGTAGTCCGACGAGGGTCTCGGGAAACACCATATATTTT. The encoded protein is CASSPTRVSGNTIYF. The chain recombines TRBV19 with TRBJ1-3; D remains unclear. Germline loops: CDR1 LNHDA, CDR2 SQIVND (reference sequence). This CDR3 has 15 residues. V lost 5 bases to trimming and J lost 4 bases, with 15 bases between them.